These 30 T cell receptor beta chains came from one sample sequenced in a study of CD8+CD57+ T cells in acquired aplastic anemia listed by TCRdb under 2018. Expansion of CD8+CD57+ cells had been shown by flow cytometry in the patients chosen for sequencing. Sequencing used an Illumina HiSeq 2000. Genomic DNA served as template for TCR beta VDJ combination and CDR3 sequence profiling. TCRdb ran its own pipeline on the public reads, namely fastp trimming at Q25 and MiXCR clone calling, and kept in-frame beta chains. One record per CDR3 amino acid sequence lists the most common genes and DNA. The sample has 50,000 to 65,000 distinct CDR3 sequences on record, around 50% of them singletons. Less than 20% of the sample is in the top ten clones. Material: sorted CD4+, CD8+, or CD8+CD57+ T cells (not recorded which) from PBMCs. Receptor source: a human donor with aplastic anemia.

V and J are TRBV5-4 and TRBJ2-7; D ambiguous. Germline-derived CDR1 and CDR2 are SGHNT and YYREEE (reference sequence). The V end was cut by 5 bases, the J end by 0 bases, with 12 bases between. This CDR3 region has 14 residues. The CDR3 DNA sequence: TGTGCCAGCAGTCCCCCGGCAGACTCCTACGAGCAGTACTTC. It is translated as CASSPPADSYEQYF. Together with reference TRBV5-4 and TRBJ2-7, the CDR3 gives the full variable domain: ETGVTQSPTHLIKTRGQQVTLRCSSQSGHNTVSWYQQALGQGPQFIFQYYREEENGRGNFPPRFSGLQFPNYSSELNVNALELDDSALYLCASSPPADSYEQYFGPGTRLTVT.

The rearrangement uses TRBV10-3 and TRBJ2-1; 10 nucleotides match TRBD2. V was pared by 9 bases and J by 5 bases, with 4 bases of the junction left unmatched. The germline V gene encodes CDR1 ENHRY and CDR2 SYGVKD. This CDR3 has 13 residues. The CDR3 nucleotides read TGTGCCATACGGACTAGCGGAAACAATGAGCAGTTCTTC. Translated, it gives CAIRTSGNNEQFF.

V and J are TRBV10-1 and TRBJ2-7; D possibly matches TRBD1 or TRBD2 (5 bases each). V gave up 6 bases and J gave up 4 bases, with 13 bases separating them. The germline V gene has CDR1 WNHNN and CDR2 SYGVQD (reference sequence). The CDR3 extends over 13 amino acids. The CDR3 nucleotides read TGCGCCAGCAGGCCGGGGCCCCTTTACGAGCAGTACTTC. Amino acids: CASRPGPLYEQYF.

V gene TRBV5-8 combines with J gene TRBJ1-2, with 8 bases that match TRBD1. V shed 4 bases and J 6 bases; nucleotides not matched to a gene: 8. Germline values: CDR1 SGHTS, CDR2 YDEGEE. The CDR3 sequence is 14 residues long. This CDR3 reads CASSPRTGFNGYTF. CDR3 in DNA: TGTGCCAGCAGCCCTCGGACAGGGTTCAATGGCTACACCTTC. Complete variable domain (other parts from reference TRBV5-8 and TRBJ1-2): EAGVTQSPTHLIKTRGQQATLRCSPISGHTSVYWYQQALGLGLQFLLWYDEGEERNRGNFPPRFSGRQFPNYSSELNVNALELEDSALYLCASSPRTGFNGYTFGSGTRLTVV.

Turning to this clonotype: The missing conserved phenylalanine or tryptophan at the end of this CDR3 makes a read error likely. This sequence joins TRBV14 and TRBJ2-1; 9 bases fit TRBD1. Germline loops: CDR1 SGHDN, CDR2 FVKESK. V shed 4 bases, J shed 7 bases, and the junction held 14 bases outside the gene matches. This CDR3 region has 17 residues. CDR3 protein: CASSLDPYRGLWNEQFV. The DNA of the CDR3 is TGTGCCAGCAGCCTAGACCCTTACAGGGGGCTGTGGAATGAGCAGTTCGTC.

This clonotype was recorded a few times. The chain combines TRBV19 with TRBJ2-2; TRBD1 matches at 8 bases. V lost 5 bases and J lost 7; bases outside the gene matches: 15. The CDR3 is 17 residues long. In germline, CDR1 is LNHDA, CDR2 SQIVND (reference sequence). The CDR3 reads CASSPLDWTGRFGELFF. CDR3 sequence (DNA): TGTGCCAGTAGTCCCCTTGATTGGACAGGGAGGTTCGGGGAGCTGTTTTTT.

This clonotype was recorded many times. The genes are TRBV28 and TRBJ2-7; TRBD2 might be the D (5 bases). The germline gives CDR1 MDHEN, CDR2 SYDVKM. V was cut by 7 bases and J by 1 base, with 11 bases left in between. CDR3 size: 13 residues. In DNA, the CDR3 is TGTGCCAGCAAGGACTGGGTATCCTACGAGCAGTACTTC. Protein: CASKDWVSYEQYF.

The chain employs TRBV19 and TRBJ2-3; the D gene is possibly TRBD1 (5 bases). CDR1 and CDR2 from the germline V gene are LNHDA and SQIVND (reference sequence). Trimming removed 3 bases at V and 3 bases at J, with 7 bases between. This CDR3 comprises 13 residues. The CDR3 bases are TGTGCCAGTAGTATGCAGGGAACAGATACGCAGTATTTT. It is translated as CASSMQGTDTQYF.

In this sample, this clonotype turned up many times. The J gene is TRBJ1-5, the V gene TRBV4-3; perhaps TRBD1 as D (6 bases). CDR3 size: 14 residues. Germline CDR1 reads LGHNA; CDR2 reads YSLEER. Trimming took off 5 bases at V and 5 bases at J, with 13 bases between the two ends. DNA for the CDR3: TGCGCCAGCAGCGCCCGGGACACCGATCAGCCCCAGCATTTT. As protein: CASSARDTDQPQHF.

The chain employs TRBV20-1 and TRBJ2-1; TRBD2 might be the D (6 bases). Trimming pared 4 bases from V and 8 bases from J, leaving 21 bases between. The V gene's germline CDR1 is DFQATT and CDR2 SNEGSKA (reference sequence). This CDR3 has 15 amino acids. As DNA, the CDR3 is TGCAGTGCTACGGGGGTTGGGGCCCCTGGGGATGAGCAGTTCTTC. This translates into CSATGVGAPGDEQFF.

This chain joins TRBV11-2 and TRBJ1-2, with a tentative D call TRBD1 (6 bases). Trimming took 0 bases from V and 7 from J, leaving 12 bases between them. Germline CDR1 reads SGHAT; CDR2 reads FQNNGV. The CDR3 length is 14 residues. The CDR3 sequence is CASSLEGGISGYTF. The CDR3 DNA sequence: TGTGCCAGCAGCTTAGAGGGGGGCATTAGTGGCTACACCTTC.

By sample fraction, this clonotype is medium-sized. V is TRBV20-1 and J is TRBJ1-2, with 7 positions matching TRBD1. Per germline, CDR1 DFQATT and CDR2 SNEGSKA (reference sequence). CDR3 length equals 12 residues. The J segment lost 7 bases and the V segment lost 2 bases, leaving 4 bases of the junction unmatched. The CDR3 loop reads CSARLDRAGYTF. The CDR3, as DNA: TGCAGTGCTAGACTCGACAGGGCTGGCTACACCTTC.

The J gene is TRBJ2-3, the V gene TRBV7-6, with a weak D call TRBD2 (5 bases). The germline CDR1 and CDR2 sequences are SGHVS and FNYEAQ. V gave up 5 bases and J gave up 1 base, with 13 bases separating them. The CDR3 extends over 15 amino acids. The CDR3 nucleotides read TGTGCCAGCAGCCCCCTGGTTAGCGGCACAGATACGCAGTATTTT. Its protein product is CASSPLVSGTDTQYF.

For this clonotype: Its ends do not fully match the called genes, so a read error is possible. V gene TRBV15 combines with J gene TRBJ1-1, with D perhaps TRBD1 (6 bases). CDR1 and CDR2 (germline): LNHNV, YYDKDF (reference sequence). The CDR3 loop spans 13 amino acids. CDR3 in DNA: TGTGCCACCTGCAGAGCCACAGGGCTTGAAGCTTTCTTT. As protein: CATCRATGLEAFF.

CDR3 nucleotides: TGCAGCGTACGTTTGGGGGACACCGGGGAGCTGTTTTTT. It specifies CSVRLGDTGELFF. The rearrangement uses TRBV29-1 and TRBJ2-2; D might be TRBD1 or TRBD2, each matching 5 bases. Germline V gene sequence: CDR1 SQVTM, CDR2 ANQGSEA. Trimming cost V 6 bases and J 3 bases, with 11 bases left between them. CDR3 length equals 13 residues.

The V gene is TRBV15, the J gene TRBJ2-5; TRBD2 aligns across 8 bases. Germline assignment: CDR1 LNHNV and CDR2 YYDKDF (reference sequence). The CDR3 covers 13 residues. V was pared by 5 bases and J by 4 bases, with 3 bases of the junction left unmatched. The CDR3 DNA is TGTGCCACCAGCGGGACTAGTGGAGAGACCCAGTACTTC. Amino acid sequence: CATSGTSGETQYF.

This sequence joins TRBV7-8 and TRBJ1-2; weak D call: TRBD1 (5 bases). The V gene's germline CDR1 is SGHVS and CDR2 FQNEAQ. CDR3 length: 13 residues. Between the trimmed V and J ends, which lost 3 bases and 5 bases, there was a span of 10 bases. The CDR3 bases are TGTGCCAGCAGCTTTGACAGCAAGTATGGCTACACCTTC. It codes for CASSFDSKYGYTF. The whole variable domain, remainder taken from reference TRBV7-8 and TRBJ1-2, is GAGVSQSPRYKVAKRGQDVALRCDPISGHVSLFWYQQALGQGPEFLTYFQNEAQLDKSGLPSDRFFAERPEGSVSTLKIQRTQQEDSAVYLCASSFDSKYGYTFGSGTRLTVV.

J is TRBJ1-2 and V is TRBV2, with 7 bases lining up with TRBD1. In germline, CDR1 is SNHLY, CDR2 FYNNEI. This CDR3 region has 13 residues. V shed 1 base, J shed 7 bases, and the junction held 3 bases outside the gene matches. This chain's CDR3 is CASSEERGLGYTF. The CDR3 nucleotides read TGTGCCAGCAGTGAAGAGAGGGGGCTTGGCTACACCTTC.

The CDR3 sequence: CASPMDGDRGYRSYEQYF. The DNA for the CDR3 is TGTGCCAGCCCGATGGACGGGGACAGGGGATATCGGTCCTACGAGCAGTACTTC. The chain carries TRBV25-1 and TRBJ2-7, with 10 bases aligning to TRBD1. The CDR3 consists of 18 residues. Trimming took 8 bases from V and 1 from J; bases not matched to a gene: 17. Germline values: CDR1 MGHDK, CDR2 SYGVNS.

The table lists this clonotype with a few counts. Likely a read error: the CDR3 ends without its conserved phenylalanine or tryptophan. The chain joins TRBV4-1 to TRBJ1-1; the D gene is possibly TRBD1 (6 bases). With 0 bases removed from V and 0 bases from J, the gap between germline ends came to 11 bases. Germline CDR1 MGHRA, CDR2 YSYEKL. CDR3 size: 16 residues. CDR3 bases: TGCGCCAGCAGCCAAGATCGGCAGGGGTTGAACACTGAAGCTTTCCTT. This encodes CASSQDRQGLNTEAFL.

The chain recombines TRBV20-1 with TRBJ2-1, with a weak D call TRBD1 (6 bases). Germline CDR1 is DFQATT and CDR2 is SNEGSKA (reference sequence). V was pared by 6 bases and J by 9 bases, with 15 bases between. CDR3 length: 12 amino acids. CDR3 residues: CSADTGSSEQFF. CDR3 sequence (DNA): TGCAGTGCCGATACAGGGAGTAGTGAGCAGTTCTTC.

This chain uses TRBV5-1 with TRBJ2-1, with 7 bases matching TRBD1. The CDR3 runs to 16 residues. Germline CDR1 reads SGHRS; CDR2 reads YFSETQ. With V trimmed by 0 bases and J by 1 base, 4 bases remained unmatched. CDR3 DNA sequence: TGCGCCAGCAGCTTGGAGGCAGGGGGATCCTACAATGAGCAGTTCTTC. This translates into CASSLEAGGSYNEQFF.

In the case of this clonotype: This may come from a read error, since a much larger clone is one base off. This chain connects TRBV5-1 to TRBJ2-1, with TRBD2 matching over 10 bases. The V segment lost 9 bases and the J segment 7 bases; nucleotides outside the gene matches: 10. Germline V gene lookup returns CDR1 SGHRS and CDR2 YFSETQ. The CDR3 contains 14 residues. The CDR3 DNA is TGCGCCACCATCAGCGGGGGGGCGGGGAATGAGCAGTTCTTC. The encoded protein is CATISGGAGNEQFF.

CDR3 loop: CSAGDGTEAFF. Here the CDR3 DNA reads TGCAGTGCCGGAGATGGGACTGAAGCTTTCTTT. The chain uses TRBV20-1 and TRBJ1-1; D remains unclear. The CDR3 sequence is 11 residues long. Germline V gene data show CDR1 as DFQATT and CDR2 as SNEGSKA (reference sequence). The V and J ends lost 6 bases and 5 bases respectively, with 10 bases between them.

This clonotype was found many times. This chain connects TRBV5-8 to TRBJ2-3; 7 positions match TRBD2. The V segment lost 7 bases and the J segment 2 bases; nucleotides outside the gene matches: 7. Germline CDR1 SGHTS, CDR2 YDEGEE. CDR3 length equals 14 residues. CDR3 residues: CASAPGGYTDTQYF. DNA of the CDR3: TGTGCCAGCGCTCCCGGGGGGTACACAGATACGCAGTATTTT.

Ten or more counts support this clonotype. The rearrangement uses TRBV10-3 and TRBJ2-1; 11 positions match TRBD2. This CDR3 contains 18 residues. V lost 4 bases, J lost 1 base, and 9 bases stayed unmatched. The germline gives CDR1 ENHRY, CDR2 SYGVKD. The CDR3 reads CAISVRLAGGGSYNEQFF. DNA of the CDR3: TGTGCCATCAGTGTTCGGCTAGCGGGGGGCGGTTCCTACAATGAGCAGTTCTTC.

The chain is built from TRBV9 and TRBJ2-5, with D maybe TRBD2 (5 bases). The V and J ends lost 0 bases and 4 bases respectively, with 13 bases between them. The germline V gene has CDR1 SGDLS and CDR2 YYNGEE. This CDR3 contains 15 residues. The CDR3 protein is CASSVEGPGSETQYF. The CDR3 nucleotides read TGTGCCAGCAGCGTAGAAGGGCCGGGGTCAGAGACCCAGTACTTC.

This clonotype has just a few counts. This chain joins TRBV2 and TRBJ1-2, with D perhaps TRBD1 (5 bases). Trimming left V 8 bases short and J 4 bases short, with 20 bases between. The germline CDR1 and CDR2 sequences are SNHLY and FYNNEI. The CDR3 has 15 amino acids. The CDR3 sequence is CASSEGGDPTYGYTF. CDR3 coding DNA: TGTGCCAGCTCCGAAGGTGGGGACCCAACCTATGGCTACACCTTC.

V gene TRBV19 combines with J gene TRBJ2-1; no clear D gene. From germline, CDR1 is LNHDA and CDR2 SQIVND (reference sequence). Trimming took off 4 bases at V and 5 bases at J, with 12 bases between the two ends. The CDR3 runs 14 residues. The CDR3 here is CASSNPWAHNEQFF. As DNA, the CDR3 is TGTGCCAGTAGTAACCCCTGGGCCCACAATGAGCAGTTCTTC.

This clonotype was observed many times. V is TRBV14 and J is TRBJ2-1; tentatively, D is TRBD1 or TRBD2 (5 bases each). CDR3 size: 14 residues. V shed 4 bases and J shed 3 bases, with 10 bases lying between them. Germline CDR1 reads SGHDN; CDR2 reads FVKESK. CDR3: CASSPLGDYNEQFF. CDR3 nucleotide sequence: TGTGCCAGCAGCCCCCTGGGGGACTACAATGAGCAGTTCTTC.